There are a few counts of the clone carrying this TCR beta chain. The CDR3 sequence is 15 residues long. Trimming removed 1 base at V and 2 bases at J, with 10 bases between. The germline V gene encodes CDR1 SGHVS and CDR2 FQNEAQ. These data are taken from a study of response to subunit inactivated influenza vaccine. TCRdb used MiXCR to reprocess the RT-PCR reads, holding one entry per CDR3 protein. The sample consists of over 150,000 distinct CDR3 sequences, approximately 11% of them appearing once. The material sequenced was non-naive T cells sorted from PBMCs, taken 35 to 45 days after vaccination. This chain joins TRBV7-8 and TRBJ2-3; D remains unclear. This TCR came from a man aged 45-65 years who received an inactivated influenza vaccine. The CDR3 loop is CASSLVALATDTQYF. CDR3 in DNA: TGTGCCAGCAGCTTAGTTGCCTTGGCCACAGATACGCAGTATTTT.